This is a list of T cell receptor beta chains from one sample in a study of blood T cells in healthy people across ages. TCRdb analysed the 5' RACE reads with MiXCR anew, one entry per CDR3 protein. The sample carries about 640,000 distinct CDR3 sequences, roughly three fifths recorded once. The sequenced sample consisted of blood. These receptors were taken from a man in his fifties or sixties in good health. Both conserved end residues are part of each CDR3.

V: TRBV4-1
length: 16
J: TRBJ1-2
CDR3: CASSQDEGHSFYGYTF

V: TRBV20-1
length: 13
J: TRBJ1-2
CDR3: CSAEEGANCGYTF

V: TRBV6-6
length: 13
J: TRBJ1-2
CDR3: CASSDGQLYGYTF

V: TRBV5-1
length: 15
J: TRBJ2-1
CDR3: CASSLPRAGINEQFF

V: TRBV9
length: 15
J: TRBJ2-1
CDR3: CASSGRDRFYNEQFF

V: TRBV7-9
length: 15
J: TRBJ2-7
CDR3: CASSLYGSSSYEQYF

V: TRBV7-2
length: 14
J: TRBJ1-2
CDR3: CASSLLSQNYGYTF

V: TRBV5-1
length: 16
J: TRBJ2-3
CDR3: CASSLLGEASTDTQYF

V: TRBV7-9
length: 13
J: TRBJ1-2
CDR3: CASSNTGRYGYTF

V: TRBV7-2
length: 12
J: TRBJ1-5
CDR3: CASSLSAQPQHF

V: TRBV12-3/TRBV12-4
length: 15
J: TRBJ2-1
CDR3: CASSPQGFSYNEQFF

V: TRBV6-6
length: 15
J: TRBJ1-6
CDR3: CASSQEGPNNSPLHF

V: TRBV29-1
length: 13
J: TRBJ2-1
CDR3: CSQGPHGGDEQFF

V: TRBV6-1
length: 14
J: TRBJ1-2
CDR3: CASSGFRGRGGYTF

V: TRBV6-5
length: 14
J: TRBJ1-5
CDR3: CASSPGAGDQPQHF

V: TRBV5-1
length: 15
J: NA
CDR3: CASSLGDRTLYEQYF

V: TRBV5-1
length: 16
J: TRBJ2-1
CDR3: CASSNQRASSYNEQFF

V: TRBV12-3/TRBV12-4
length: 13
J: TRBJ2-1
CDR3: CASCLLQGGEQFF

V: TRBV5-1
length: 17
J: TRBJ1-2
CDR3: CASSLDRDRYSNYDYTF

V: TRBV4-2
length: 16
J: TRBJ2-5
CDR3: CASSQDPGQGSKTQYF

V: TRBV18
length: 16
J: TRBJ2-1
CDR3: CASSPRTSGDYNEQFF

V: TRBV5-1
length: 17
J: TRBJ2-4
CDR3: CASSSGLAGLSGNIQYF

V: TRBV6-5
length: 14
J: TRBJ2-3
CDR3: CASSSRRGADTQYF

V: TRBV7-2
length: 13
J: TRBJ2-7
CDR3: CASSSPVGYEQYF

V: TRBV7-2
length: 14
J: TRBJ2-3
CDR3: CASSGSWVTDTQYF

V: TRBV27
length: 15
J: TRBJ2-3
CDR3: CASSPWTPSPDTQYF

V: TRBV15
length: 15
J: TRBJ1-4
CDR3: CATSPSWGRDEKLFF

V: TRBV7-9
length: 15
J: TRBJ2-5
CDR3: CASSAIGTGVETQYF

V: TRBV2
length: 14
J: TRBJ2-3
CDR3: CAGRGGLSGDTQYF

V: TRBV11-2
length: 18
J: TRBJ2-3
CDR3: CASSSNGLAVTSTDTQYF

V: TRBV20-1
length: 15
J: TRBJ2-3
CDR3: CSARVDQEHTDTQYF

V: TRBV6-2/TRBV6-3
length: 16
J: TRBJ2-5
CDR3: CASSSRLGGDSETQYF

V: TRBV10-3
length: 12
J: TRBJ2-5
CDR3: CAIGTGEETQYF

V: TRBV20-1
length: 14
J: TRBJ2-1
CDR3: CSASRQGPYNKQFF

V: TRBV5-8
length: 16
J: TRBJ2-5
CDR3: CASSYWTGEGSETQYF

V: TRBV10-3
length: 15
J: TRBJ2-7
CDR3: CAISPGHPSSYEQYF

V: TRBV7-8
length: 14
J: TRBJ2-2
CDR3: CASHLGVDTGELFF

V: TRBV29-1
length: 12
J: TRBJ2-1
CDR3: CNSLGGRNEQFF

V: TRBV20-1
length: 12
J: TRBJ2-7
CDR3: CSAQLQGAEQYF

V: TRBV5-1
length: 16
J: TRBJ2-5
CDR3: CASSFPPGGLQETQYF

V: TRBV7-9
length: 13
J: TRBJ1-1
CDR3: CASSLSISTEAFF

V: TRBV2
length: 15
J: TRBJ2-6
CDR3: CASSQEEAGANVLTF

V: TRBV5-1
length: 16
J: TRBJ2-7
CDR3: CASSLSVAGASYEQYF

V: TRBV20-1
length: 17
J: TRBJ2-3
CDR3: CSARTGLAGRSTDTQYF

V: TRBV3-1
length: 16
J: TRBJ2-1
CDR3: CASSHLTRGPHNEQFF

V: TRBV29-1
length: 15
J: TRBJ2-1
CDR3: CSVEESRDPYNEQFF

V: TRBV2
length: 13
J: TRBJ2-2
CDR3: CASSELHFGELFF